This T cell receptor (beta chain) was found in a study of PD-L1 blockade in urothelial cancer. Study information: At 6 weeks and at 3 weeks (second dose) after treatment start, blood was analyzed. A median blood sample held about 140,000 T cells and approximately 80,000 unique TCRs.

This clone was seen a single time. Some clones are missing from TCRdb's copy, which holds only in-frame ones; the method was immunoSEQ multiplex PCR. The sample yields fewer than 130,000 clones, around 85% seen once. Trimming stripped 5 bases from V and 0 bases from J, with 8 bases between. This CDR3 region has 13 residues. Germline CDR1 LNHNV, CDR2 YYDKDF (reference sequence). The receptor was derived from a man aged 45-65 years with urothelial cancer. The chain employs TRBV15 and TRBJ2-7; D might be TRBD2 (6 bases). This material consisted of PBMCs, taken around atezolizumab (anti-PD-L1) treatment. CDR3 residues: CATSSSASYEQYF. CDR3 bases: TGTGCCACCAGCTCTAGCGCCTCCTACGAGCAGTACTTC.